This T cell receptor (beta chain) was sequenced during a study of blood T cell repertoires in COVID-19. Study-wide context: The origin of the acute and convalescent COVID-19 samples was the United States, Italy and Spain.

Clones were read by immunoSEQ multiplex PCR, and TCRdb kept only the in-frame ones, dropping some. Of 200,000 to 300,000 clones listed, about 86% are singletons. V was clipped by 1 base and J by 6 bases, with 12 bases between them. This CDR3 comprises 14 residues. The germline V gene has CDR1 SGHAT and CDR2 FQNNGV. Specimen: peripheral blood. This chain joins TRBV11-2 and TRBJ1-2, with D unresolved. This receptor was identified in a woman aged 30 to 39 who had recovered from COVID-19. This CDR3 reads CASSLGGPWDGYTF. CDR3 bases: TGTGCCAGCAGCTTAGGAGGCCCATGGGATGGCTACACCTTC.